These 18 T cell receptor beta chains were sequenced from one sample in a study of cytomegalovirus exposure and HLA in healthy donors. The data were produced by immunoSEQ multiplex PCR, yet TCRdb's version contains in-frame clones alone and is incomplete. In the table there are fewer than 250,000 clones, around nine tenths of which are singletons. Material for sequencing was PBMCs. All receptors come from a man younger than 35 in good health and CMV-seronegative.

This clone showed up just once. The chain has TRBV6-5 and TRBJ2-7, with D unresolved. CDR1 and CDR2 (germline): MNHEY, SVGAGI. The CDR3 spans 12 residues. The V and J ends lost 3 bases and 4 bases respectively, with 7 bases between them. CDR3: CASSYERYEQYF. CDR3 sequence (DNA): TGTGCCAGCAGTTATGAGAGATACGAGCAGTACTTC.

This chain uses TRBV7-6 with TRBJ1-5; D call uncertain. Germline V gene sequence: CDR1 SGHVS, CDR2 FNYEAQ. The V gene lost 1 base and the J gene lost 7 bases, with 8 bases spanning the gap. The CDR3 runs to 13 residues. The CDR3 sequence: CASSLGEGQPQHF. The CDR3 DNA reads TGTGCCAGCAGCTTAGGGGAGGGACAGCCCCAGCATTTT.

The rearrangement joins TRBV30 to TRBJ1-4; TRBD1 is a possible D gene (5 bases). Trimming removed 0 bases from V and 6 bases from J, with 11 bases in between. Germline loops: CDR1 GTSNPN, CDR2 SVGIG (reference sequence). The length of the CDR3 is 14 residues. DNA for the CDR3: TGTGCCTGGAGTGTAACGGGGGTTTATGAAAAACTGTTTTTT. Residues: CAWSVTGVYEKLFF.

This sequence joins TRBV5-6 and TRBJ2-2; D not certain. The CDR3 runs 13 residues. Trimming took 0 bases from V and 5 from J, leaving 5 bases between them. Germline-derived CDR1 and CDR2 are SGHDT and YYEEEE. CDR3 nucleotides: TGTGCCAGCAGCTTGGTCGGGACCGGGGAGCTGTTTTTT. This encodes CASSLVGTGELFF.

The rearrangement uses TRBV2 and TRBJ2-2; the match to TRBD2 covers 8 bases. The CDR3 spans 15 residues. V lost 4 bases to trimming and J lost 7 bases; unmatched junction nucleotides: 8. From germline, CDR1 is SNHLY and CDR2 FYNNEI. In DNA form, the CDR3 reads TGTGCCAGCAGTGCCCAGCGGGGGTCTGGCGGGGAGCTGTTTTTT. The encoded protein is CASSAQRGSGGELFF.

The chain combines TRBV28 with TRBJ1-2; 9 nucleotides align to TRBD1. CDR3 length: 14 amino acids. Germline trimming cut 8 bases from V and 7 bases from J; bases unmatched to any gene: 11. In germline, CDR1 is MDHEN, CDR2 SYDVKM. The CDR3 protein is CASGSGTGIFGYTF. In DNA, the CDR3 is TGTGCCAGCGGATCCGGGACAGGGATTTTTGGCTACACCTTC.

Details on this clone: A junction boundary mismatches the germline segment, possibly from a read error. V usage is TRBV27 and J usage is TRBJ2-7, with a tentative D call TRBD1 (6 bases). CDR3 length: 12 residues. Looked up from germline, CDR1 is MNHEY and CDR2 is SMNVEV (reference sequence). Here the CDR3 DNA reads TGTGCCAGCAGTGCCACAGGGTACGGGCAGTACTTC. Encoded protein: CASSATGYGQYF.

The rearrangement uses TRBV6-5 and TRBJ2-7; 7 positions match TRBD1. With 5 bases clipped from V and 3 bases from J, the junction kept 10 bases outside the gene matches. CDR3 length: 15 residues. Looked up from germline, CDR1 is MNHEY and CDR2 is SVGAGI. The CDR3 protein is CASSLQGPIFYEQYF. The CDR3 DNA reads as TGTGCCAGCAGTCTACAGGGGCCGATATTCTACGAGCAGTACTTC.

This chain's CDR3 is CASSPSGTVPGNTIYF. DNA of the CDR3: TGTGCCAGCAGTCCCTCCGGGACAGTCCCTGGAAACACCATATATTTT. V gene TRBV28 combines with J gene TRBJ1-3; 7 bases are shared with TRBD1. In germline, CDR1 is MDHEN, CDR2 SYDVKM. The ends lost 5 bases at V and 2 bases at J; junction bases unmatched: 9. This CDR3 has 16 residues.

This rearrangement joins TRBV7-2 to TRBJ1-2; TRBD1 matches at 7 bases. Germline loops: CDR1 SGHTA, CDR2 FQGNSA. Trimming at V came to 3 bases and at J to 3 bases, leaving 4 bases not matched to a gene. The CDR3 has 14 amino acids. This CDR3 reads CASSFNQGDYGYTF. The DNA for the CDR3 is TGTGCCAGCAGCTTTAACCAGGGGGACTATGGCTACACCTTC. Complete variable domain (other parts from reference TRBV7-2 and TRBJ1-2): GAGVSQSPSNKVTEKGKDVELRCDPISGHTALYWYRQSLGQGLEFLIYFQGNSAPDKSGLPSDRFSAERTGGSVSTLTIQRTQQEDSAVYLCASSFNQGDYGYTFGSGTRLTVV.

V and J are TRBV7-9 and TRBJ2-1; 11 bases line up with TRBD2. V lost 5 bases to trimming and J lost 5 bases; unmatched junction nucleotides: 11. The CDR3 runs 17 residues. CDR1 and CDR2 from the germline V gene are SEHNR and FQNEAQ (reference sequence). The CDR3 coding sequence is TGTGCCAGCAGCCCCCTGTATGGTAGCGGGAGGGACAATGAGCAGTTCTTC. It is translated as CASSPLYGSGRDNEQFF.

This clone has just a few counts. The chain recombines TRBV16 with TRBJ2-7; D ambiguous. Looked up from germline, CDR1 is KGHSY and CDR2 is FQNENV. V lost 4 bases and J 4 bases, leaving 5 bases between the germline ends. The CDR3 loop spans 11 amino acids. As DNA, the CDR3 is TGTGCCAGCAGCCCTCGTTACGAGCAGTACTTC. Protein sequence: CASSPRYEQYF.

This chain uses TRBV27 with TRBJ2-2, with unresolved D. This CDR3 has 12 residues. Deletions cut 4 bases from V and 6 bases from J, with 6 bases between. Germline V gives CDR1 MNHEY, CDR2 SMNVEV (reference sequence). CDR3 sequence: CASSYIAGELFF. In nucleotides, the CDR3 is TGTGCCAGCAGTTATATCGCCGGGGAGCTGTTTTTT.

This clone was observed a single time. The genes are TRBV10-1 and TRBJ2-3; 7 nucleotides align to TRBD2. V lost 6 bases, J lost 0 bases, and 3 bases stayed unmatched. The CDR3 sequence is 14 residues long. Per the germline V gene, CDR1 is WNHNN and CDR2 is SYGVQD (reference sequence). CDR3 in amino acids: CASSPGGSTDTQYF. The CDR3 region has the DNA TGCGCCAGCAGCCCCGGGGGGAGCACAGATACGCAGTATTTT.

The chain carries TRBV5-1 and TRBJ1-1; the match to TRBD1 covers 8 bases. The J segment lost 0 bases and the V segment lost 4 bases, leaving 5 bases of the junction unmatched. The CDR3 covers 15 residues. Germline V CDR1 and CDR2: SGHRS, YFSETQ. The CDR3 protein is CASSDATGVNTEAFF. CDR3 coding DNA: TGCGCCAGCAGCGACGCGACAGGGGTGAACACTGAAGCTTTCTTT.

This clone showed up just a few times. This specimen includes other DNA sequences encoding the same CDR3. The chain recombines TRBV2 with TRBJ1-5, with D possibly matching TRBD1 (6 bases). Germline CDR1 and CDR2: SNHLY and FYNNEI. Trimming took off 3 bases at V and 4 bases at J, with 10 bases between the two ends. This CDR3 has 14 residues. This CDR3 is CASSERTVNQPQHF. The CDR3 DNA follows: TGTGCCAGCAGTGAGAGGACAGTTAATCAGCCCCAGCATTTT. The full variable domain, completed using reference TRBV2 and TRBJ1-5, is EPEVTQTPSHQVTQMGQEVILRCVPISNHLYFYWYRQILGQKVEFLVSFYNNEISEKSEIFDDQFSVERPDGSNFTLKIRSTKLEDSAMYFCASSERTVNQPQHFGDGTRLSIL.

The chain links TRBV6-1 to TRBJ1-6; a weak D match, TRBD1 (6 bases). Germline CDR1 and CDR2: MNHNS and SASEGT. Trimming left V 6 bases short and J 7 bases short, with 13 bases between. This CDR3 contains 14 residues. The DNA of the CDR3 is TGTGCCAGCAGGCTGGGACAAGAAAATTCACCCCTCCACTTT. This translates into CASRLGQENSPLHF.

The chain joins TRBV6-5 to TRBJ2-2; the D gene is possibly TRBD1 (6 bases). The CDR3 sequence is 14 residues long. CDR1 and CDR2 (germline): MNHEY, SVGAGI. V shed 8 bases and J shed 2 bases, with 12 bases lying between them. The CDR3 spells CASRRTANTGELFF. Here the CDR3 DNA reads TGTGCCAGCCGGAGGACAGCTAACACCGGGGAGCTGTTTTTT.